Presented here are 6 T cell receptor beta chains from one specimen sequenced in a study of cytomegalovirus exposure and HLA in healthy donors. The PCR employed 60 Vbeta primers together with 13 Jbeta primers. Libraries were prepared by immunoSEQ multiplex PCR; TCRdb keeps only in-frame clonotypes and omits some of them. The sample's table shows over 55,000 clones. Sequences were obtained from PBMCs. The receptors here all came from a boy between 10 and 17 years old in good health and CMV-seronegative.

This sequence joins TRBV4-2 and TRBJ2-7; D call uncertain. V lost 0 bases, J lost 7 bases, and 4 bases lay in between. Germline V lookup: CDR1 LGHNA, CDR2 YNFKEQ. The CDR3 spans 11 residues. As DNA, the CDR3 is TGTGCCAGCAGCCAAGACCGGGAGCAGTACTTC. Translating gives CASSQDREQYF.

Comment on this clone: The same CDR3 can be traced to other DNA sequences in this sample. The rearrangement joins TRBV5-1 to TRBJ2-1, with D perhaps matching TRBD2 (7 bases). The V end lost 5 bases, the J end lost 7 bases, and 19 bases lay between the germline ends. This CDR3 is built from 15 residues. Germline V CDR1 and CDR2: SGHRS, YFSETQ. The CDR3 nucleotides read TGCGCCAGCAGTCGGTCGGGGGGCGCGGGGAATGAGCAGTTCTTC. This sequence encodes CASSRSGGAGNEQFF.

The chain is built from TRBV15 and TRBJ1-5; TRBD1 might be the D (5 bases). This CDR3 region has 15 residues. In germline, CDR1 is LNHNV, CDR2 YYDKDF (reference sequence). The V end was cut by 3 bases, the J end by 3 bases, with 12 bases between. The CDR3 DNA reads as TGTGCCACCAGCAGGGGGGGACGGTTCAATCAGCCCCAGCATTTT. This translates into CATSRGGRFNQPQHF.

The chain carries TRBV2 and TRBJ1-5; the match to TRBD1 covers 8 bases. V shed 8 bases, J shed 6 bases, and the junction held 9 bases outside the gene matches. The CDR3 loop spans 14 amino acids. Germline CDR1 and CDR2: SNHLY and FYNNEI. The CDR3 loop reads CASGLRQGSQPQHF. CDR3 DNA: TGTGCCAGCGGGCTCAGACAGGGGAGTCAGCCCCAGCATTTT.

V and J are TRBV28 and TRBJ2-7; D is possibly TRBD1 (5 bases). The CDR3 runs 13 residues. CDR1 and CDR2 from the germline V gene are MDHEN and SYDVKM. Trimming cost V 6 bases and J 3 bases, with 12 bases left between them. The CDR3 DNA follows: TGTGCCAGCAGATACCCCCAGGGCTACGAGCAGTACTTC. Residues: CASRYPQGYEQYF. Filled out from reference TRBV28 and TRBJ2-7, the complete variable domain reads DVKVTQSSRYLVKRTGEKVFLECVQDMDHENMFWYRQDPGLGLRLIYFSYDVKMKEKGDIPEGYSVSREKKERFSLILESASTNQTSMYLCASRYPQGYEQYFGPGTRLTVT.

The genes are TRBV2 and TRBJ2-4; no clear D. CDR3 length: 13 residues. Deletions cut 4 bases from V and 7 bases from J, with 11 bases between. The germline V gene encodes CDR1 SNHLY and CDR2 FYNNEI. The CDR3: CASSVEIPNIQYF. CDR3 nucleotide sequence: TGTGCCAGCAGTGTTGAGATCCCTAACATTCAGTACTTC.